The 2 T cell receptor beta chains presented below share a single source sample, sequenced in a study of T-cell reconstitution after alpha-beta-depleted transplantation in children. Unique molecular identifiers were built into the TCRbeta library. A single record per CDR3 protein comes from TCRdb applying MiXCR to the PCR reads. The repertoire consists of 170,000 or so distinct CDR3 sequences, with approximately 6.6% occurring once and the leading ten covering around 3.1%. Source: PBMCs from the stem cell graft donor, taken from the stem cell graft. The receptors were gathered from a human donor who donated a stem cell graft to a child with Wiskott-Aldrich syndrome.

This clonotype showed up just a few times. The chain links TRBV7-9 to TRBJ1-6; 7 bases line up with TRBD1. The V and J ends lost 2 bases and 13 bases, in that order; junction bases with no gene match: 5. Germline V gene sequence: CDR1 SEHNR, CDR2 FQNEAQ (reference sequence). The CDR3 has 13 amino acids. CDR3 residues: CASSLHPQGPLHF. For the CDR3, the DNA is TGTGCCAGCAGCTTACACCCACAGGGGCCCCTCCACTTT.

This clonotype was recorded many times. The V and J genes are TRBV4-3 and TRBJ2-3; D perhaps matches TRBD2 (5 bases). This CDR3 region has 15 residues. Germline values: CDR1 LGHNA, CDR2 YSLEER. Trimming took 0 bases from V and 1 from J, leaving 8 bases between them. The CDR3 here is CASSQDVGGTDTQYF. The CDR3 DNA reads TGCGCCAGCAGCCAAGATGTCGGGGGCACAGATACGCAGTATTTT.